The sequence of this T cell receptor beta chain was determined in a study of Graves' ophthalmopathy and Graves' hyperthyroidism. With regard to this clonotype: What it recognizes is unknown.

The TCR beta CDR3 regions underwent amplification from RNA transcripts. Second-round multiplex PCR came after first-round RT-PCR with HTBI primers. From the multiplex PCR reads, TCRdb called clonotypes with MiXCR, one entry per CDR3 protein. The data hold approximately 700,000 distinct CDR3 sequences, with about 38% observed a single time. Trimming shortened V by 5 bases and J by 3 bases, and 10 bases separated the two germline ends. The length of the CDR3 is 14 residues. Germline CDR1 and CDR2: SGHTA and FQGNSA. Findings of the study overall: Most expanded clonotypes in thyroid above 0.001 frequency also showed up in blood.

The genes are TRBV7-2 and TRBJ1-4; D perhaps matches TRBD1 (6 bases). The TCR comes from an adult man with Graves' ophthalmopathy. Source material: peripheral blood. The CDR3 protein is CASSAGQANEKLFF. The CDR3 DNA reads TGTGCCAGCAGCGCGGGACAAGCTAATGAAAAACTGTTTTTT.